The source of this TCR beta chain is a study of monozygotic twins with inflammatory bowel disease. Whole blood without T cell sorting served as the source of isolated total RNA. Regarding this clonotype: The target antigen is unknown.

Study outcomes and limitations: The authors found no support for a single strong IBD-associated signal or clonotype.

Amplification of TCRalpha and TCRbeta cDNA involved two nested PCRs that ran for about 16 and 10 cycles. One entry per CDR3 protein, without DNA, is what TCRdb gives after re-calling the 5' RACE reads. The table for this sample gives approximately 160,000 distinct CDR3 sequences. CDR1 SQVTM and CDR2 ANQGSEA come from the germline V gene. This CDR3 contains 12 residues. The chain couples TRBV29-1 to TRBJ2-5; no DNA is available, so the TRBD1 call from TCRdb remains unchecked. The clonotype was recovered from a human donor with ulcerative colitis or Crohn's disease, or a healthy co-twin of an affected twin (not recorded which). The material sequenced was blood. The CDR3 spells CSVGKGGETQYF.